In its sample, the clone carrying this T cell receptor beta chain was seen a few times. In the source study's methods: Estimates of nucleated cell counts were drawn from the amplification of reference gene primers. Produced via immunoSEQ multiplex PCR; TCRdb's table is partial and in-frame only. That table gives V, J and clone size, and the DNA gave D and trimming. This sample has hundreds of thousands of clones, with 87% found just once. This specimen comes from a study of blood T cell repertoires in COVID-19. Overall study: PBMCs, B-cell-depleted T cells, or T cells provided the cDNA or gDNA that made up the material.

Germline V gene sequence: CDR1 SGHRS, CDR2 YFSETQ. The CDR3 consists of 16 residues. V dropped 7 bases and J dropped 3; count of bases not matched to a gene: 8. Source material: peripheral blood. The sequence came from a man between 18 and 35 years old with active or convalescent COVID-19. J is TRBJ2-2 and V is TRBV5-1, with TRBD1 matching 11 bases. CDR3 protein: CASRGGTGGYTGELFF. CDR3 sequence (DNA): TGCGCCAGCCGAGGTGGGACAGGGGGATACACCGGGGAGCTGTTTTTT.